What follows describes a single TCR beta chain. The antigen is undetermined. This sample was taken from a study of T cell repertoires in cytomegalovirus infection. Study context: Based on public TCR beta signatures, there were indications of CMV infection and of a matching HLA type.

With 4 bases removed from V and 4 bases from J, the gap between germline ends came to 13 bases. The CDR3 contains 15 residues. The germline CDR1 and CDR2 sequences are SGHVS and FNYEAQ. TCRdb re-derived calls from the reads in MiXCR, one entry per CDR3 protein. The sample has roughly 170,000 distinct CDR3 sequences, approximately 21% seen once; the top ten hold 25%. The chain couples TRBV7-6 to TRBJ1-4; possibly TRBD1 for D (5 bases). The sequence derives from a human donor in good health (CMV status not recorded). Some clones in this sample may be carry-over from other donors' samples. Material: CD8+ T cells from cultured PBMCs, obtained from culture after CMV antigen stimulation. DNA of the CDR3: TGTGCCAGCAGCTCCTCCAGGGCGATTAATGAAAAACTGTTTTTT. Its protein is CASSSSRAINEKLFF.